One sample yielded the 21 T cell receptor beta chains listed below, sequenced in a study of cytomegalovirus exposure and HLA in healthy donors. PCR used 60 Vbeta primers and 13 Jbeta primers. The method was immunoSEQ multiplex PCR; TCRdb's version includes in-frame clones alone and lacks a portion of them. Of about 140,000 clones listed, 76% are singletons. The specimen sequenced was PBMCs. The receptors were sampled from a man between 18 and 29 years old in good health and CMV-seronegative.

The CDR3 bases are TGTGCCTGGAGTGTACTCGCGTCTGGGGCCAACGTCCTGACTTTC. It codes for CAWSVLASGANVLTF. The chain combines TRBV30 with TRBJ2-6; D ambiguous. The V gene lost 0 bases and the J gene lost 1 base, with 7 bases spanning the gap. CDR1 GTSNPN and CDR2 SVGIG come from the germline V gene (reference sequence). The CDR3 is 15 residues long. Combining the CDR3 with reference TRBV30 and TRBJ2-6 gives the whole variable domain SQTIHQWPATLVQPVGSPLSLECTVEGTSNPNLYWYRQAAGRGLQLLFYSVGIGQISSEVPQNLSASRPQDRQFILSSKKLLLSDSGFYLCAWSVLASGANVLTFGAGSRLTVL.

This chain links TRBV7-7 with TRBJ1-5, with no clear D. V was clipped by 5 bases and J by 3 bases, with 8 bases between them. The CDR3 runs 13 residues. The germline gives CDR1 SSHAT, CDR2 FNYEAQ (reference sequence). DNA for the CDR3: TGTGCCAGCAGCGACGGAGCCAATCAGCCCCAGCATTTT. It encodes CASSDGANQPQHF.

This sequence joins TRBV7-9 and TRBJ1-2; no definite D call. V lost 3 bases to trimming and J lost 5 bases, with 10 bases between them. The CDR3 extends over 13 amino acids. Per germline, CDR1 SEHNR and CDR2 FQNEAQ (reference sequence). DNA for the CDR3: TGTGCCAGCAGCTTCTTCAGCGGATATGGCTACACCTTC. It codes for CASSFFSGYGYTF.

This chain links TRBV28 with TRBJ2-3; 8 bases are shared with TRBD1. Germline V lookup: CDR1 MDHEN, CDR2 SYDVKM. There are 14 residues in the CDR3. The J segment lost 4 bases and the V segment lost 3 bases, leaving 3 bases of the junction unmatched. DNA of the CDR3: TGTGCCAGCAGTTTTAGACAGGGGTCAGATACGCAGTATTTT. Its translation is CASSFRQGSDTQYF.

This chain uses TRBV25-1 with TRBJ1-1, with 8 bases aligning to TRBD1. This CDR3 is built from 17 residues. Germline V gene lookup returns CDR1 MGHDK and CDR2 SYGVNS. J gave up 2 bases and V 6 bases, and 14 bases lay outside the gene matches. The CDR3 region has the DNA TGTGCCAGCAGGGGGCCAGACAGGGGTTCCCCAAACACTGAAGCTTTCTTT. Amino acids: CASRGPDRGSPNTEAFF.

J is TRBJ2-7 and V is TRBV7-9; possible D gene TRBD1, 6 bases. This CDR3 comprises 12 residues. The germline V and J ends were trimmed by 5 bases and 4 bases, with 9 bases remaining between them. From germline, CDR1 is SEHNR and CDR2 FQNEAQ (reference sequence). Here the CDR3 reads CASSTQGYEQYF. CDR3 DNA: TGTGCCAGCAGCACCCAGGGGTACGAGCAGTACTTC.

V usage is TRBV4-2 and J usage is TRBJ2-2; D remains unclear. The CDR3 runs 15 residues. Germline CDR1 LGHNA, CDR2 YNFKEQ. With 0 bases removed from V and 2 bases from J, the gap between germline ends came to 7 bases. Written as DNA, the CDR3 is TGTGCCAGCAGCCAAGATGCAGTTAACACCGGGGAGCTGTTTTTT. Translating it yields CASSQDAVNTGELFF.

The chain employs TRBV28 and TRBJ1-5; no clear D gene. V was trimmed by 6 bases and J by 2 bases, leaving 14 bases between them. This CDR3 comprises 15 residues. Germline V gene data show CDR1 as MDHEN and CDR2 as SYDVKM. Written as DNA, the CDR3 is TGTGCCAGCAGGCCTTTTCCGGAGGGCAATCAGCCCCAGCATTTT. This sequence encodes CASRPFPEGNQPQHF. Complete variable domain (other parts from reference TRBV28 and TRBJ1-5): DVKVTQSSRYLVKRTGEKVFLECVQDMDHENMFWYRQDPGLGLRLIYFSYDVKMKEKGDIPEGYSVSREKKERFSLILESASTNQTSMYLCASRPFPEGNQPQHFGDGTRLSIL.

The chain uses TRBV6-5 and TRBJ1-2; 9 nucleotides match TRBD1. Germline V gene sequence: CDR1 MNHEY, CDR2 SVGAGI. Unmatched junction bases numbered 9, after V lost 5 bases and J lost 11 bases. CDR3 size: 13 residues. CDR3 nucleotide sequence: TGTGCCAGCAGTCCTGGGACAGGGACTTCATACACCTTC. This codes for CASSPGTGTSYTF.

The rearrangement links TRBV5-1 to TRBJ2-2; no reliable D call. The CDR3 length is 15 residues. The germline CDR1 and CDR2 sequences are SGHRS and YFSETQ. The ends were cut back, 0 bases at V and 1 base at J, with 7 bases in the middle. CDR3 residues: CASSLAPLNTGELFF. The CDR3 DNA is TGCGCCAGCAGCTTGGCCCCACTGAACACCGGGGAGCTGTTTTTT.

The chain is built from TRBV5-1 and TRBJ2-2; 9 bases fit TRBD1. Trimming removed 4 bases from V and 3 bases from J; junction bases left unmatched: 10. Germline CDR1 reads SGHRS; CDR2 reads YFSETQ. The CDR3 runs 17 residues. In DNA, the CDR3 is TGCGCCAGCAGCCCAAGACCGGGACAGGGTTACACCGGGGAGCTGTTTTTT. Translation gives CASSPRPGQGYTGELFF.

This sequence joins TRBV7-9 and TRBJ1-3; possible D gene TRBD1, 6 bases. Germline CDR1 SEHNR, CDR2 FQNEAQ (reference sequence). Trimming shortened V by 5 bases and J by 7 bases, and 9 bases separated the two germline ends. The CDR3 is 12 residues long. CDR3 coding DNA: TGTGCCAGCAGCACAGGGTTGAACACCATATATTTT. The encoded protein is CASSTGLNTIYF.

V usage is TRBV9 and J usage is TRBJ2-5; D is uncertain. The J call may be mistaken, given a closer DNA end match to TRBJ2-7. Germline CDR1 is SGDLS and CDR2 is YYNGEE. The CDR3 has 13 amino acids. The CDR3 reads CASSVGGFYEQYF. The CDR3 DNA is TGTGCCAGCAGCGTAGGAGGCTTTTACGAGCAGTACTTC.

The V and J genes are TRBV18 and TRBJ1-1, with D possibly being TRBD1 (6 bases). Germline-derived CDR1 and CDR2 are KGHSH and LQKENI. The V end lost 5 bases, the J end lost 6 bases, and 13 bases lay between the germline ends. The CDR3 has 13 amino acids. DNA for the CDR3: TGTGCCAGCTCAGTGGGTAACAGGGCTGAAGCTTTCTTT. Residues: CASSVGNRAEAFF.

V and J are TRBV6-5 and TRBJ1-2, with D maybe TRBD1 (6 bases). Trimming stripped 5 bases from V and 6 bases from J, with 19 bases between. Germline V CDR1 and CDR2: MNHEY, SVGAGI. The CDR3 runs to 15 residues. DNA of the CDR3: TGTGCCAGCAGTCCCATCCCGACAGGATCTGATGGCTACACCTTC. Its protein is CASSPIPTGSDGYTF.

The J gene is TRBJ1-5, the V gene TRBV15, with a possible D match to TRBD1 (5 bases). Trimming removed 3 bases from V and 1 base from J, with 7 bases in between. The CDR3 covers 14 residues. CDR1 and CDR2 from the germline V gene are LNHNV and YYDKDF (reference sequence). This CDR3 is CATSRQGSNQPQHF. For the CDR3, the DNA is TGTGCCACCAGCAGGCAGGGAAGCAATCAGCCCCAGCATTTT.

This clone occurred a few times. The genes are TRBV5-1 and TRBJ1-2, with a possible D match to TRBD1 (5 bases). Trimming shortened V by 4 bases and J by 3 bases, and 16 bases separated the two germline ends. The CDR3 sequence is 15 residues long. Germline lookup yields CDR1 SGHRS and CDR2 YFSETQ. The CDR3 coding sequence is TGCGCCAGCAGCGGGACTCTTCCCCGGGACTATGGCTACACCTTC. It specifies CASSGTLPRDYGYTF.

This clone occurred once. This CDR3 reads CASRSGTAYNEQFF. The DNA for the CDR3 is TGTGCCAGTCGAAGCGGGACTGCCTACAATGAGCAGTTCTTC. V gene TRBV19 combines with J gene TRBJ2-1; 7 bases map to TRBD2. The J segment lost 2 bases and the V segment lost 8 bases, leaving 6 bases of the junction unmatched. Germline values: CDR1 LNHDA, CDR2 SQIVND (reference sequence). There are 14 residues in the CDR3.

This clone was recorded a few times. The J gene is TRBJ2-3, the V gene TRBV18; TRBD2 might be the D (5 bases). Germline CDR1 reads KGHSH; CDR2 reads LQKENI. The V end lost 0 bases, the J end lost 0 bases, and 13 bases lay between the germline ends. The CDR3 is 17 residues long. The CDR3 sequence: CASSPPGVGGSTDTQYF. The CDR3 nucleotides read TGTGCCAGCTCACCACCGGGAGTAGGTGGTAGCACAGATACGCAGTATTTT.

V gene TRBV18 combines with J gene TRBJ2-7, with 7 bases aligning to TRBD2. V was clipped by 0 bases and J by 0 bases; unmatched bases: 2. Per the germline V gene, CDR1 is KGHSH and CDR2 is LQKENI. The CDR3 runs 15 residues. CDR3 bases: TGTGCCAGCTCACCACCGGGGGGGGGCTCCTACGAGCAGTACTTC. Encoded protein: CASSPPGGGSYEQYF.

Points on this clone: At one end the junction does not follow the germline gene, possibly because of a read error. The same CDR3 also results from other DNA sequences found in this sample. CDR3 region: CASSYLAGQETQYF. The CDR3 DNA is TGCGCCAGCAGTTATTTAGCGGGACAAGAGACCCAGTACTTC. The rearrangement uses TRBV27 and TRBJ2-5; 8 nucleotides line up with TRBD2. Germline V gene lookup returns CDR1 MNHEY and CDR2 SMNVEV (reference sequence). This CDR3 region has 14 residues.